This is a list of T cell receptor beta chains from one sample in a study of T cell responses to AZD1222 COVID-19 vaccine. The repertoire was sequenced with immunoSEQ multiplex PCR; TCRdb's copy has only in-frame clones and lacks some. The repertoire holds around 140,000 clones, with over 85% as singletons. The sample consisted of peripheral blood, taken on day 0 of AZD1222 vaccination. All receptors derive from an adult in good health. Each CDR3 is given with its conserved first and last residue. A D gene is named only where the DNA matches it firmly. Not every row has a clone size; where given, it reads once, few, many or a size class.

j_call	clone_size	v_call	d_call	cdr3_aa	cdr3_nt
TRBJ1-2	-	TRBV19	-	CASSFRDADYGYTF	TGTGCCAGTAGTTTCCGGGATGCCGACTATGGCTACACCTTC
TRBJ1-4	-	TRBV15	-	CATSRESAGQSNEKLFF	TGTGCCACCAGCAGAGAATCTGCAGGACAGTCGAATGAAAAACTGTTTTTT
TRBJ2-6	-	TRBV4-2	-	CASSPSLGLNVLTF	TGTGCCAGCAGCCCGTCATTGGGTCTCAACGTCCTGACTTTC
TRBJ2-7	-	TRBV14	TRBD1	CASSQGGPRGKGVSYEQYF	TGTGCCAGCAGCCAAGGAGGGCCCAGGGGGAAAGGCGTATCCTACGAGCAGTACTTC
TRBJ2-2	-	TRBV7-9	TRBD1	CASSSTRRGRVERELFF	TGTGCCAGCAGCTCTACCCGCAGGGGGCGGGTTGAAAGGGAGCTGTTTTTT
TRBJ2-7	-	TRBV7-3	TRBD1	CASSLSGQGYREQYF	TGTGCCAGCAGCTTGTCGGGACAGGGATATCGCGAGCAGTACTTC
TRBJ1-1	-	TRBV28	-	CASSLWGAGAFF	TGTGCCAGCAGTTTATGGGGGGCGGGGGCTTTCTTT
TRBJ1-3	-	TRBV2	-	CASGGRTSGNTIYF	TGTGCCTCCGGTGGCAGAACTTCTGGAAACACCATATATTTT
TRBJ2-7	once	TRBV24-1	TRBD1	CATSDPTTGDWDEQYF	TGTGCCACCAGTGACCCCACGACAGGGGATTGGGACGAGCAGTACTTC
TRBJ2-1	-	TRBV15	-	CATSREDPGLWYNEQFF	TGTGCCACCAGCAGAGAGGACCCCGGGCTATGGTACAATGAGCAGTTCTTC
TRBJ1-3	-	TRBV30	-	CAWNTGTPGNTIYF	TGTGCCTGGAATACCGGGACACCTGGAAACACCATATATTTT
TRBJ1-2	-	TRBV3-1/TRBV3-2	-	CASSQEVAGVYGYTF	TGTGCCAGCAGCCAAGAGGTAGCGGGGGTCTATGGCTACACCTTC
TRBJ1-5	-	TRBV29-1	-	CSVAGHTNQPQHF	TGCAGCGTTGCAGGACACACCAATCAGCCCCAGCATTTT
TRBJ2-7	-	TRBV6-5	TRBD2	CASSYGGLAGVDEQYF	TGTGCCAGCAGTTACGGGGGGCTAGCGGGAGTTGACGAGCAGTACTTC
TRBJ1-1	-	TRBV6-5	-	CASSREGSAFF	TGTGCCAGCAGCCGGGAGGGGTCAGCTTTCTTT
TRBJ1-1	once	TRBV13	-	CASSFGTEAFF	TGTGCCAGCAGCTTTGGTACTGAAGCTTTCTTT
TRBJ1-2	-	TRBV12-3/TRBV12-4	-	CASGEINYGYTF	TGTGCCTCAGGGGAGATTAACTATGGCTACACCTTC
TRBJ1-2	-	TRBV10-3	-	CAISQSYGYTF	TGTGCCATCAGCCAATCATATGGCTACACCTTC
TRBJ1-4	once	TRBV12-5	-	CASGFSSGGMGEKLFF	TGTGCTAGTGGTTTTAGTTCGGGAGGGATGGGTGAAAAACTGTTTTTT
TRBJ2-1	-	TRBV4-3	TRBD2	CASSQDPTSGAYNEQFF	TGCGCCAGCAGCCAGGACCCTACTAGCGGGGCTTACAATGAGCAGTTCTTC
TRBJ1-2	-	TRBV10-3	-	CAISDEGAPPEGYTF	TGTGCCATCAGTGACGAAGGGGCCCCCCCTGAAGGCTACACCTTC
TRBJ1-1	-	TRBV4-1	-	CARGKGGSYTEAFF	TGCGCCAGGGGTAAGGGGGGGTCATACACTGAAGCTTTCTTT
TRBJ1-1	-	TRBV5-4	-	CASSLPLEETEAFF	TGTGCCAGCAGCTTGCCGCTAGAGGAAACTGAAGCTTTCTTT
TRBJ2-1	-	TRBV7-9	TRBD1	CASSGADRVYNEQFF	TGTGCCAGCAGCGGAGCCGACAGGGTTTACAATGAGCAGTTCTTC
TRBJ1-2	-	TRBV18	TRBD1	CASSPAGGYGYTF	TGTGCCAGCTCACCAGCAGGGGGCTATGGCTACACCTTC
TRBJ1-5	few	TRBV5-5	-	CASSFWVSNQPQHF	TGTGCCAGCAGCTTTTGGGTCTCCAATCAGCCCCAGCATTTT
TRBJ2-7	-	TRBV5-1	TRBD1	CASSLEQGPSYEQYF	TGCGCCAGCAGCTTGGAACAGGGGCCATCCTACGAGCAGTACTTC
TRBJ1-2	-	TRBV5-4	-	CASSKAGEDYGYTF	TGTGCCAGCAGCAAGGCGGGGGAGGACTATGGCTACACCTTC
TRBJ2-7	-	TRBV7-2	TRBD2	CASSIIAGGPLSYEQYF	TGTGCCAGCTCGATTATAGCGGGAGGGCCTCTTTCCTACGAGCAGTACTTC
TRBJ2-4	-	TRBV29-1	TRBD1	CSVGDRGAKNIQYF	TGCAGCGTGGGGGACAGGGGAGCCAAAAACATTCAGTACTTC
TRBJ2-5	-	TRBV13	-	CASSPFGGGNQETQYF	TGTGCCAGCAGCCCATTTGGAGGGGGGAACCAAGAGACCCAGTACTTC
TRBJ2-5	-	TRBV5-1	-	CASSKGTPGETQYF	TGCGCCAGCAGCAAAGGGACTCCAGGAGAGACCCAGTACTTC
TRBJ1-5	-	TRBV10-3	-	CAISVSLNQPQHF	TGTGCCATCAGTGTTTCGCTTAATCAGCCCCAGCATTTT
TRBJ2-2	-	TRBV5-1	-	CASSLGQGGTGELFF	TGCGCCAGCAGCTTGGGGCAGGGTGGCACCGGGGAGCTGTTTTTT
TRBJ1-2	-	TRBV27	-	CASSKLRESHYGYTF	TGTGCCAGCAGCAAACTCAGGGAGTCCCACTATGGCTACACCTTC
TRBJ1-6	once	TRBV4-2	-	CASSQVPGDYSPLHF	TGTGCCAGCAGCCAAGTCCCCGGGGATTATTCACCCCTCCACTTT
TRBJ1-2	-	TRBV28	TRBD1	CASSSTGTGDGYTF	TGTGCCAGCTCTTCAACCGGGACAGGGGACGGCTACACCTTC
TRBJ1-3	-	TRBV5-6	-	CASSLIGTGNTIYF	TGTGCCAGCAGCTTGATCGGGACTGGAAACACCATATATTTT
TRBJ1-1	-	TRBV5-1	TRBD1	CASSPRTGGEAFF	TGCGCCAGCAGCCCGCGGACAGGGGGCGAGGCTTTCTTT
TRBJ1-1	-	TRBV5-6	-	CASRYEIGEDEAFF	TGTGCCAGCAGATACGAGATAGGTGAGGATGAAGCTTTCTTT
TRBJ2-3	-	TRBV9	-	CASSVSGAPADTQYF	TGTGCCAGCAGCGTCTCGGGGGCTCCGGCAGATACGCAGTATTTT
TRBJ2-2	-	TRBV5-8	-	CASSLYSTGELFF	TGTGCCAGCAGCTTGTACTCCACCGGGGAGCTGTTTTTT